The 17 T cell receptor beta chains below all came from one sample that was sequenced in a study of blood T cell repertoires in COVID-19. The protocol was immunoSEQ multiplex PCR, while the TCRdb copy is restricted to in-frame clones and leaves out a portion. The repertoire consists of 150,000 to 200,000 clones, with roughly 85% occurring once and the leading ten covering over 4.5%. Specimen: peripheral blood. The receptor source for this set is a human donor in a cohort sampled during active COVID-19.

This clone was seen more than once but under ten times. This chain joins TRBV7-9 and TRBJ1-5, with TRBD1 matching over 7 bases. The germline V gene encodes CDR1 SEHNR and CDR2 FQNEAQ (reference sequence). V gave up 5 bases and J gave up 2 bases; unmatched junction bases: 15. The CDR3 covers 18 residues. The CDR3 loop is CASSHISTGREGNQPQHF. The CDR3 bases are TGTGCCAGCAGCCACATTTCGACAGGGCGGGAGGGCAATCAGCCCCAGCATTTT.

The chain joins TRBV6-2 or TRBV6-3 to TRBJ2-7; D perhaps matches TRBD1 (5 bases). The CDR3 covers 14 residues. Trimming stripped 6 bases from V and 5 bases from J, with 17 bases between. Germline lookup yields CDR1 MNHEY and CDR2 SVGEGT. DNA of the CDR3: TGTGCCAGCAGCCCACTAAGTCTCAGGGACGAGCAGTACTTC. It specifies CASSPLSLRDEQYF.

The J gene is TRBJ1-3, the V gene TRBV19; D perhaps matches TRBD1 (6 bases). Germline V CDR1 and CDR2: LNHDA, SQIVND (reference sequence). With 1 base removed from V and 1 base from J, the gap between germline ends came to 11 bases. This CDR3 contains 16 residues. The CDR3, as DNA: TGTGCCAGTAGTATAGTGACAGGCATGTCTGGAAACACCATATATTTT. Translated: CASSIVTGMSGNTIYF.

The rearrangement joins TRBV4-1 to TRBJ2-2; D remains ambiguous. Looked up from germline, CDR1 is MGHRA and CDR2 is YSYEKL. CDR3 length equals 15 residues. V lost 2 bases, J lost 5 bases, and 12 bases lay in between. This CDR3 is CASSQILGATGELFF. CDR3 bases: TGCGCCAGCAGCCAAATTCTAGGTGCGACCGGGGAGCTGTTTTTT.

J is TRBJ2-2 and V is TRBV28, with D perhaps matching TRBD2 (7 bases). V was trimmed by 3 bases and J by 4 bases, leaving 18 bases between them. CDR1 MDHEN and CDR2 SYDVKM come from the germline V gene. The CDR3 runs 17 residues. The CDR3 reads CASSFRGAPRATGELFF. The CDR3 DNA is TGTGCCAGCAGTTTTCGGGGGGCGCCCCGGGCCACCGGGGAGCTGTTTTTT.

This chain links TRBV20-1 with TRBJ1-2, with D maybe TRBD1 (6 bases). The germline V gene encodes CDR1 DFQATT and CDR2 SNEGSKA (reference sequence). Trimming removed 6 bases from V and 6 bases from J, with 11 bases in between. CDR3 length: 11 amino acids. This CDR3 reads CSAPTGHGYTF. CDR3 DNA: TGCAGTGCCCCTACAGGGCATGGCTACACCTTC.

The CDR3 spells CSVEDRQGGYTF. As DNA, the CDR3 is TGCAGCGTTGAAGATCGTCAGGGGGGCTACACCTTC. The chain employs TRBV29-1 and TRBJ1-2; tentatively, D is TRBD1 (6 bases). Germline V lookup: CDR1 SQVTM, CDR2 ANQGSEA. There are 12 residues in the CDR3. V gave up 0 bases and J gave up 8 bases, with 10 bases separating them.

The chain links TRBV19 to TRBJ2-7; 9 bases match TRBD1. The CDR3 extends over 13 amino acids. The germline CDR1 and CDR2 sequences are LNHDA and SQIVND (reference sequence). The ends lost 6 bases at V and 4 bases at J; junction bases unmatched: 4. CDR3 sequence (DNA): TGTGCCAGTAGCGGACAGGGGTTTTACGAGCAGTACTTC. Its translation: CASSGQGFYEQYF.

This chain joins TRBV14 and TRBJ1-1; D call uncertain. The CDR3 totals 15 residues. CDR1 and CDR2 from the germline V gene are SGHDN and FVKESK. Trimming cost V 2 bases and J 5 bases, with 15 bases left between them. The CDR3 loop reads CASSQSSFRGTEAFF. CDR3 nucleotides: TGTGCCAGCAGCCAAAGTTCATTCCGGGGTACTGAAGCTTTCTTT.

The CDR3 reads CASSSTRYRDEQYF. Here the CDR3 DNA reads TGTGCCAGCAGCTCTACTAGGTATAGGGACGAGCAGTACTTC. The chain links TRBV7-9 to TRBJ2-7; TRBD2 might be the D (5 bases). Trimming removed 4 bases at V and 5 bases at J, with 15 bases between. The CDR3 has 14 residues. The germline V gene has CDR1 SEHNR and CDR2 FQNEAQ (reference sequence). Together with reference TRBV7-9 and TRBJ2-7, the CDR3 gives the full variable domain: DTGVSQNPRHKITKRGQNVTFRCDPISEHNRLYWYRQTLGQGPEFLTYFQNEAQLEKSRLLSDRFSAERPKGSFSTLEIQRTEQGDSAMYLCASSSTRYRDEQYFGPGTRLTVT.

V is TRBV19 and J is TRBJ2-5; TRBD1 matches 10 bases. This CDR3 comprises 15 residues. V was clipped by 4 bases and J by 1 base; unmatched bases: 3. Germline lookup yields CDR1 LNHDA and CDR2 SQIVND (reference sequence). This CDR3 is CASSTGTGAQETQYF. For the CDR3, the DNA is TGTGCCAGTAGTACAGGGACAGGGGCCCAAGAGACCCAGTACTTC.

The chain carries TRBV11-2 and TRBJ2-7, with 9 bases lining up with TRBD2. Looked up from germline, CDR1 is SGHAT and CDR2 is FQNNGV. Trimming took 1 base from V and 2 from J; bases not matched to a gene: 3. The CDR3 extends over 15 amino acids. CDR3 sequence reads: CASSLGLAGAYEQYF. CDR3 nucleotides: TGTGCCAGCAGCTTAGGTTTAGCGGGAGCCTACGAGCAGTACTTC.

In DNA form, the CDR3 reads TGCGCCAGCAGCCAGCTTATCGGGGGGGCAGAGGAGACCCAGTACTTC. Translating it yields CASSQLIGGAEETQYF. The chain recombines TRBV4-1 with TRBJ2-5; 8 bases are shared with TRBD2. The junction had 11 bases not matched to a gene; V was cut back by 3 bases and J by 5 bases. The CDR3 contains 16 residues. Germline values: CDR1 MGHRA, CDR2 YSYEKL.

As regards this clone: A junction boundary mismatches the germline segment, possibly from a read error. J is TRBJ2-7 and V is TRBV5-1, with D uncertain. This CDR3 spans 12 amino acids. CDR1 and CDR2 from the germline V gene are SGHRS and YFSETQ. In DNA, the CDR3 is TGCGCCAGCAGCTTGGACGCCTACGGGCAGTACTTC. This translates into CASSLDAYGQYF. The variable domain in full, completed from reference TRBV5-1 and TRBJ2-7, reads KAGVTQTPRYLIKTRGQQVTLSCSPISGHRSVSWYQQTPGQGLQFLFEYFSETQRNKGNFPGRFSGRQFSNSRSEMNVSTLELGDSALYLCASSLDAYGQYFGPGTRLTVT.

V gene TRBV5-1 combines with J gene TRBJ2-1, with a weak D call TRBD1 (5 bases). The germline V gene has CDR1 SGHRS and CDR2 YFSETQ. Trimming removed 5 bases at V and 3 bases at J, with 30 bases between. The CDR3 length is 20 residues. CDR3 protein: CASRIKLDTTILSRYNEQFF. CDR3 nucleotides: TGCGCCAGCAGGATTAAATTGGACACCACCATCCTATCGCGCTACAATGAGCAGTTCTTC.

The CDR3 protein is CASSEGGQGVYEQYF. The CDR3 bases are TGTGCCAGCAGTGAAGGGGGACAGGGCGTTTACGAGCAGTACTTC. This chain links TRBV5-4 with TRBJ2-7; 9 bases are shared with TRBD1. The germline gives CDR1 SGHNT, CDR2 YYREEE (reference sequence). CDR3 size: 15 residues. Trimming took 5 bases from V and 4 from J; bases not matched to a gene: 10.

This clone was found once. The gene calls are TRBV19 and TRBJ2-7, with 9 bases aligning to TRBD1. In germline, CDR1 is LNHDA, CDR2 SQIVND (reference sequence). The CDR3 contains 14 residues. J was trimmed by 3 bases and V by 5 bases; bases with no gene match: 5. Written as DNA, the CDR3 is TGTGCCAGTAGTCATCGGACAGGGGACTACGAGCAGTACTTC. Protein sequence: CASSHRTGDYEQYF.